This T cell receptor (beta chain) came from a study of radiotherapy plus CTLA-4 blockade in lung cancer (dated by TCRdb to the late 2010s). For context, the study as a whole: Objective responses occurred in 18% of enrolled patients, and around 29% achieved disease control.

Broad study findings and their caveats: After treatment with radiotherapy and ipilimumab, TCR clones that came from tumors expanded in the peripheral blood. Increased serum interferon-beta after radiation, together with early dynamic changes in blood T cell clones, were reported to be the strongest predictors of response.

The study evaluated CTLA-4 blockade (ipilimumab) given together with focal radiation therapy in patients who had chemo-refractory metastatic non-small-cell lung cancer. Spanning cysteine to phenylalanine, the CDR3 consists of 13 amino acids. Kept here is only the CDR3 DNA, which spans 39 bases and is read in frame from base 1. Deletion took 6 bases off V and 1 base off J, with a span of 8 bases between the germline ends. Per the germline V gene (reference sequence), LNHDA is the CDR1 and SQIVND is the CDR2. Libraries were constructed by the immunoSEQ multiplex PCR assay. TCRdb took this table from immuneACCESS and kept in-frame rearrangements with V and J called. Such tables lack part of the clones; where checked against another copy, unresolved V genes explain under half of the gap, and the rest is unexplained. This sample has tens of thousands of clones in its table, and 70% of those were observed once. Jointly, the top ten make up around 4% of the sample.

In the case of this clone: It has no known antigen specificity. No per-base quality is available; no much larger clone lies one base away.

Recombination linked TRBV19 to TRBJ2-3, with an unclear D gene assignment. The receptor's source is a human donor with non-small cell lung cancer who had stable disease on radiotherapy plus ipilimumab. The sample consisted of peripheral blood, taken from a patient treated with radiotherapy plus ipilimumab. The sequenced DNA: TGTGCCAGTAGCTTATACGGCACAGATACGCAGTATTTT. Its translation reads: CASSLYGTDTQYF.